The TCR beta chain under discussion was sequenced for a study of TIL therapy for anti-PD-1-resistant metastatic lung cancer. Study-level background: Tumor harvest preceded PD-1/PD-L1 blockade, followed by nivolumab treatment. Most patients had lung adenocarcinoma; several tumors were EGFR-mutant, two ALK-rearranged; half smoked currently or formerly.

Regarding this clone: Its antigen is unidentified.

The CDR3 runs 14 residues. Germline V lookup: CDR1 SGHRS, CDR2 YFSETQ. Germline trimming cut 4 bases from V and 4 bases from J; bases unmatched to any gene: 2. Findings and limits, study-wide: Patients were highly selected, enriched for treatment-naive, never-smoker and oncogene-addicted cases. TIL clonotype persistence in blood showed no apparent association with response.

As for time point: pre-treatment sample, taken before nivolumab and TIL therapy. Sequencing used immunoSEQ v3. Profiled with immunoSEQ multiplex PCR; TCRdb holds only in-frame clones, not every one. The sample holds fewer than 40,000 clones, about 80% seen once. The V and J genes are TRBV5-1 and TRBJ2-2; 9 nucleotides agree with TRBD2. The sample in question was blood, obtained at baseline. The sequence was collected from a woman between 30 and 85 years old with non-small cell lung cancer. Written as DNA, the CDR3 is TGCGCCAGCAGCCGGACTAGCGCCACCGGGGAGCTGTTTTTT. Protein product: CASSRTSATGELFF. The complete variable domain, with remaining parts taken from reference TRBV5-1 and TRBJ2-2, reads KAGVTQTPRYLIKTRGQQVTLSCSPISGHRSVSWYQQTPGQGLQFLFEYFSETQRNKGNFPGRFSGRQFSNSRSEMNVSTLELGDSALYLCASSRTSATGELFFGEGSRLTVL.